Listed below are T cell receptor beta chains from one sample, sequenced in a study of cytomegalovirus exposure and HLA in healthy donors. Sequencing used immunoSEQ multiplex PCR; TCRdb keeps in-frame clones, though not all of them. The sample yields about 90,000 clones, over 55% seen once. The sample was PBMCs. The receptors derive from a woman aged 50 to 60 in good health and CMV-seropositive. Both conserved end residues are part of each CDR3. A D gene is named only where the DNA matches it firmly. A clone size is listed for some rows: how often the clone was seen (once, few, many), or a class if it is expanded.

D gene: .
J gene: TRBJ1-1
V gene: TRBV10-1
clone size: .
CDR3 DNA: TGCGCCAGCAGTTCAGGGAGGAGGACTGAAGCTTTCTTT
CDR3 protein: CASSSGRRTEAFF

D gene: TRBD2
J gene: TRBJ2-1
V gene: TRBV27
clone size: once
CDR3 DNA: TGTGCCAGCAGTTTATTCCGACTAGCGGGGAATGAGCAGTTCTTC
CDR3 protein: CASSLFRLAGNEQFF

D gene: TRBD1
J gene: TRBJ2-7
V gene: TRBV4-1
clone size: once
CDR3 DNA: TGCGCCAGCAGCCAAGACACAGGGGGCTACTACGAGCAGTACTTC
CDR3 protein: CASSQDTGGYYEQYF

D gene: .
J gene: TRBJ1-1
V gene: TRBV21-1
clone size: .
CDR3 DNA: TGTGCCAGCAGCTACGACAGGGGGCTCTTCGCCACTGAAGCTTTCTTT
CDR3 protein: CASSYDRGLFATEAFF

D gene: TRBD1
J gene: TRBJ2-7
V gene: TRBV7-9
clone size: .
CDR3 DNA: TGTTCCAGCAGCCCAGACAGGGACGAGCAGTACTTC
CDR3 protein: CSSSPDRDEQYF

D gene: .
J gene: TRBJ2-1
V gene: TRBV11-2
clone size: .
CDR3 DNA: TGTGCCAGCAGCTTCGGCAGGGCTCTGTCCTACAATGAGCAGTTCTTC
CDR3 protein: CASSFGRALSYNEQFF

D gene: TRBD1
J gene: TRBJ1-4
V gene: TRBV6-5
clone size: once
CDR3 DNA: TGTGCCAGCAGTTACGTAAGGACAGGTGAAAAACTGTTTTTT
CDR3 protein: CASSYVRTGEKLFF

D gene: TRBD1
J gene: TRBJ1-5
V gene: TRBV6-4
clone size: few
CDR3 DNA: TGTGCCAGCCGGGACAGGGATAGCAATCAGCCCCAGCATTTT
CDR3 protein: CASRDRDSNQPQHF

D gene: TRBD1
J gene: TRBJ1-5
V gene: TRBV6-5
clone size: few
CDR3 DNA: TGTGCCAGCAGTATACAGGGGTATAGCAATCAGCCCCAGCATTTT
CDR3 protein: CASSIQGYSNQPQHF

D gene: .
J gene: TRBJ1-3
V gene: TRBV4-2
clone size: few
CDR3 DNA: TGTGCCAGCAGCCAGGGGGAGGGGACTACCTCTGGAAACACCATATATTTT
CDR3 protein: CASSQGEGTTSGNTIYF

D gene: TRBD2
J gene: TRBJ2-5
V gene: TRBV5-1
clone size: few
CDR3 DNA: TGCGCCAGCAGCTACCTCAGCGGGGGGGTCCAAGAGACCCAGTACTTC
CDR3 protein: CASSYLSGGVQETQYF

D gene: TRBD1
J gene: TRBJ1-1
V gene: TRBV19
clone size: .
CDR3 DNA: TGTGCCAGTAACGCACAGGGGGGCACTGAAGCTTTCTTT
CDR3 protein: CASNAQGGTEAFF

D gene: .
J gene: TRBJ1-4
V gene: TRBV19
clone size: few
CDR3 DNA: TGTGCCAGTACCCCCCAGGGCCCTAATGAAAAACTGTTTTTT
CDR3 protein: CASTPQGPNEKLFF

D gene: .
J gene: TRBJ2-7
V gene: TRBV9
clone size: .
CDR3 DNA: TGTGCCAGCAGCGTAGAGGACTCGAGCTCCTACGAGCAGTACTTC
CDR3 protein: CASSVEDSSSYEQYF

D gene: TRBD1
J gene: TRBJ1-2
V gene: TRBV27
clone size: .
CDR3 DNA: TGTGCCAGCAGTTTTACAGGGGGTTATGGCTACACCTTC
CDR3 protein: CASSFTGGYGYTF

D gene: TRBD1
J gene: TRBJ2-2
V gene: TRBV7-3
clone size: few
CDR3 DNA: TGTGCCAGCAGCTCCGCCCCGGGACAGGGTTACACCGGGGAGCTGTTTTTT
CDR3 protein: CASSSAPGQGYTGELFF

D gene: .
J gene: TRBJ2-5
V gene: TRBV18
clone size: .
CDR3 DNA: TGTGCCAGCTCACCACCTCCTCCAGAGACCCAGTACTTC
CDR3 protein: CASSPPPPETQYF

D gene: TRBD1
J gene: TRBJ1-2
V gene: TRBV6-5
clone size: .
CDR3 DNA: TGTGCCAGCAGTTACGGTGACAGGGGCTATGGCTACACCTTC
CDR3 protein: CASSYGDRGYGYTF

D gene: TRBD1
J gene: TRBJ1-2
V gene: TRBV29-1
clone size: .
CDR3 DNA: TGCAGCGTCGAACTCGGACAGGGGGCCCTTTTCTATGGCTACACCTTC
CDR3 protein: CSVELGQGALFYGYTF

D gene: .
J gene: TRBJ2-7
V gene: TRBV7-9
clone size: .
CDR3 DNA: TGTGCCAGCAGCCCGGGAGGGGGCCAGGGGGCCTACGAGCAGTACTTC
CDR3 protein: CASSPGGGQGAYEQYF

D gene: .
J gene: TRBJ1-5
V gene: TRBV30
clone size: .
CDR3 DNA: TGTGCCTGGAGGAGGAGGGGCGCCGGTCAGCCCCAGCATTTT
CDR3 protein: CAWRRRGAGQPQHF

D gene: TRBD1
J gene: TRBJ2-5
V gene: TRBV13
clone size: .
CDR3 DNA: TGTGCCAGCAGCGCCCGGAAGGACAGGGGAGAGACCCAGTACTTC
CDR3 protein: CASSARKDRGETQYF

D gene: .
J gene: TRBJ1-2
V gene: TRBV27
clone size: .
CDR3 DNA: TGTGCCAGCAGTTTAAGGGGCAACTATGGCTACACCTTC
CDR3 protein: CASSLRGNYGYTF

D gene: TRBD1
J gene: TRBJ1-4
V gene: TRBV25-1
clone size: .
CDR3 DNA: TGTGCCAGCAGTGTACATGGACAGGATGGTGAAAAACTGTTTTTT
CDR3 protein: CASSVHGQDGEKLFF

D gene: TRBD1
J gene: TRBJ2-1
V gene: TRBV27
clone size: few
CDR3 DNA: TGTGCCAGCAGTCCACGGACAGGAACCTACAATGAGCAGTTCTTC
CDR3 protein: CASSPRTGTYNEQFF

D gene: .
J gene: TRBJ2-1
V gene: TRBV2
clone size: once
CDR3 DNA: TGTGCCAGCAGTGGATTCGACAGGTTGGAAAATGAGCAGTTCTTC
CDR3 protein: CASSGFDRLENEQFF

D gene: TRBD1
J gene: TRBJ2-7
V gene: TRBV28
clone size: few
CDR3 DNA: TGTGCCAGCAGTTCTGGGACAGGGATCTACGAGCAGTACTTC
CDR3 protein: CASSSGTGIYEQYF

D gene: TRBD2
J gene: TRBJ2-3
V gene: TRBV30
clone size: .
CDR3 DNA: TGTGCCTGGAGTAGCGGGGGGGCAGCAGATACGCAGTATTTT
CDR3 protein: CAWSSGGAADTQYF

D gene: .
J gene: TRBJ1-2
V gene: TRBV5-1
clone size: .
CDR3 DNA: TGCGCCAGCAGCTTCTATGGTGCAGGGGACTATGGCTACACCTTC
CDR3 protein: CASSFYGAGDYGYTF

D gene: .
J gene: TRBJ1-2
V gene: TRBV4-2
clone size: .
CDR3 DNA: TGTGCCAGCAGCCAAGATATGGAGGGGCTGTCCTATGGCTACACCTTC
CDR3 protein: CASSQDMEGLSYGYTF

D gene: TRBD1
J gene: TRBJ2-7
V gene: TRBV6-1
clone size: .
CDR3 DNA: TGTGCCAGCAGTGAATGGGACAGCTCCTACGAGCAGTACTTC
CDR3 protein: CASSEWDSSYEQYF

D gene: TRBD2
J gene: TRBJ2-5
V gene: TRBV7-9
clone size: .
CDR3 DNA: TGTGCCAGCAGCTTAGGTTCCGCGGGGGAGCAAGAGACCCAGTACTTC
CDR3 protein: CASSLGSAGEQETQYF